A selection of T cell receptor beta chains follows, all from one sample in a study of T-cell reconstitution after alpha-beta-depleted transplantation in children. TCRdb re-analysed the PCR reads in MiXCR, keeping a single row per CDR3 protein. The top ten clones hold about 4.6% of a sample with 700,000 to 950,000 distinct CDR3 sequences, roughly 16% of them seen once. Sequencing used PBMCs, mostly from graft donor cells, obtained 360 days after TCRalphabeta/CD19-depleted stem cell transplant. The receptors derive from a male patient younger than 18 who had a stem cell transplant for acute lymphoblastic leukemia, so the T cells may come from the graft donor. Each CDR3 is given with its conserved first and last residue. D genes are given only for firm matches. Where a row states a size, it is once, few, many or the class of an expanded clone; other rows omit it.

v_call	d_call	clone_size	j_call	cdr3_aa	cdr3_nt
TRBV12-3/TRBV12-4	-	few	TRBJ2-5	CASSLADLTQETQYF	TGTGCCAGCAGTTTAGCCGACTTGACTCAAGAGACCCAGTACTTC
TRBV5-1	TRBD1	few	TRBJ1-1	CASSLEQGVVTGHEAFF	TGCGCCAGCAGCTTGGAACAGGGGGTGGTGACCGGACATGAAGCTTTCTTT
TRBV29-1	TRBD1	-	TRBJ2-2	CSVPRTGLTGELFF	TGCAGCGTACCACGGACAGGTCTCACCGGGGAGCTGTTTTTT
TRBV4-1	TRBD2	-	TRBJ2-7	CASSQPTSGRGKQYF	TGCGCCAGCAGCCAACCGACTAGCGGGAGAGGGAAGCAGTACTTC
TRBV28	-	few	TRBJ1-2	CASSLSGRRYGYTF	TGTGCCAGCAGTTTATCTGGCCGACGCTATGGCTACACCTTC
TRBV2	-	few	TRBJ1-5	CASGASTVRNQPQHF	TGTGCCAGCGGGGCTAGCACAGTCCGAAATCAGCCCCAGCATTTT
TRBV12-3/TRBV12-4	-	-	TRBJ2-2	CASSRAVTGELFF	TGTGCCAGCAGTAGGGCCGTCACCGGGGAGCTGTTTTTT
TRBV12-5	-	-	TRBJ1-1	CASGLATPTRGGTEAFF	TGTGCTAGTGGTTTGGCAACACCGACACGGGGAGGCACTGAAGCTTTCTTT
TRBV5-1	TRBD2	-	TRBJ2-7	CASSLMGGTSGYEQYF	TGCGCCAGCAGCTTAATGGGTGGGACTAGCGGTTACGAGCAGTACTTC
TRBV5-1	-	-	TRBJ2-2	CASSWGGQAKAGELFF	TGCGCCAGCAGCTGGGGAGGACAGGCCAAGGCCGGGGAGCTGTTTTTT
TRBV24-1	TRBD1	-	TRBJ2-3	CATSAAGEDRGKDTQYF	TGTGCCACCAGTGCGGCCGGGGAGGACAGGGGGAAAGATACGCAGTATTTT
TRBV20-1	-	-	TRBJ1-2	CSASMNLRATNYGYTF	TGCAGTGCTAGTATGAACCTGAGGGCTACTAACTATGGCTACACCTTC
TRBV30	TRBD2	-	TRBJ2-5	CALSGIQETQYF	TGTGCGTTGAGCGGGATCCAAGAGACCCAGTACTTC
TRBV20-1	TRBD2	few	TRBJ2-7	CSARDAGLAVYEQYF	TGCAGTGCTAGAGATGCGGGACTAGCGGTCTACGAGCAGTACTTC
TRBV24-1	TRBD2	few	TRBJ2-7	CATSDLLAGPRHEQYF	TGTGCCACCAGTGATTTGCTAGCGGGGCCTCGACACGAGCAGTACTTC
TRBV20-1	-	few	TRBJ1-5	CSAILQPYSNQPQHF	TGCAGTGCTATCTTGCAGCCATATAGCAATCAGCCCCAGCATTTT
TRBV7-9	TRBD2	-	TRBJ2-7	CASSFNGGNEQYF	TGTGCCAGCAGCTTTAACGGGGGGAACGAGCAGTACTTC
TRBV3-1	-	-	TRBJ2-7	CASSHPGLFAVYEQYF	TGTGCCAGCAGCCACCCGGGACTCTTCGCGGTCTACGAGCAGTACTTC
TRBV7-3	-	-	TRBJ2-3	CASSAGAHVDTQYF	TGTGCCAGCAGCGCCGGGGCACACGTCGATACGCAGTATTTT
TRBV20-1	-	-	TRBJ1-4	CSARAKATEKLFF	TGCAGTGCTAGAGCCAAAGCGACCGAAAAACTGTTTTTT
TRBV20-1	-	few	TRBJ2-7	CSAINRAVYEQYF	TGCAGTGCTATAAATCGGGCAGTCTACGAGCAGTACTTC
TRBV5-5	-	few	TRBJ1-2	CASSFEVWGGTNYGYTF	TGTGCCAGCAGCTTCGAAGTCTGGGGAGGGACTAACTATGGCTACACCTTC
TRBV3-1	-	-	TRBJ1-2	CASSLGRQYGYTF	TGTGCCAGCAGCCTGGGCAGGCAATATGGCTACACCTTC
TRBV12-3/TRBV12-4	TRBD2	-	TRBJ2-6	CASSLVPSGRISGANVLTF	TGTGCCAGCAGTTTAGTTCCCAGCGGGAGGATCTCTGGGGCCAACGTCCTGACTTTC
TRBV20-1	-	-	TRBJ1-1	CSAVNRDTMNTEAFF	TGCAGTGCTGTGAACCGGGACACGATGAACACTGAAGCTTTCTTT
TRBV12-3/TRBV12-4	TRBD1	few	TRBJ1-2	CASSLRDSPLYGYTF	TGTGCCAGCAGTCTACGGGACAGTCCCCTTTATGGCTACACCTTC
TRBV7-8	-	-	TRBJ1-1	CASSLAANPGLGTEAFF	TGTGCCAGCAGCTTAGCTGCCAACCCAGGGCTCGGCACTGAAGCTTTCTTT
TRBV5-1	-	many	TRBJ2-1	CASSSLSTGSSYNEQFF	TGCGCCAGCAGCTCCCTCTCGACGGGAAGCTCCTACAATGAGCAGTTCTTC
TRBV7-2	-	-	TRBJ2-1	CASSLKFLASTYNEQFF	TGTGCCAGCAGCTTAAAATTCCTAGCGTCTACTTACAATGAGCAGTTCTTC
TRBV20-1	-	-	TRBJ2-2	CSATGTGNNGELFF	TGCAGTGCTACCGGGACGGGAAATAACGGGGAGCTGTTTTTT
TRBV28	-	many	TRBJ1-3	CASLDDLISGNTIYF	TGTGCCAGCCTGGACGACCTTATCTCTGGAAACACCATATATTTT
TRBV5-1	-	few	TRBJ2-7	CASSLAIRHPDNEQYF	TGCGCCAGCAGCTTGGCAATAAGGCACCCTGACAATGAGCAGTACTTC
TRBV7-8	TRBD1	-	TRBJ1-1	CASSYDGTGGTEAFF	TGTGCCAGCAGCTACGACGGGACAGGGGGCACTGAAGCTTTCTTT
TRBV13	-	-	TRBJ2-5	CASTGMITGSKETQYF	TGTGCCAGCACGGGGATGATCACAGGTTCGAAAGAGACCCAGTACTTC
TRBV9	-	-	TRBJ1-1	CASSVEKGRAFF	TGTGCCAGCAGCGTAGAAAAGGGACGAGCTTTCTTT
TRBV7-2	-	-	TRBJ2-5	CASSRDVGLLETQYF	TGTGCCAGCAGCCGGGACGTAGGGCTTTTAGAGACCCAGTACTTC
TRBV5-5	TRBD1	many	TRBJ2-4	CASSSGGSVSTKNIQYF	TGTGCCAGCAGCTCAGGGGGCTCAGTTAGTACCAAAAACATTCAGTACTTC
TRBV19	-	-	TRBJ1-1	CASSISTLEAFF	TGTGCCAGTAGTATTTCCACACTTGAAGCTTTCTTT
TRBV5-1	TRBD2	-	TRBJ2-1	CASRGLAGVHNEQFF	TGCGCCAGCAGGGGACTAGCGGGAGTACACAATGAGCAGTTCTTC
TRBV5-1	TRBD1	-	TRBJ1-2	CASYHSTGGTSYTF	TGCGCCAGCTACCATTCTACAGGGGGCACAAGCTACACCTTC
TRBV6-5	-	-	TRBJ1-3	CASSYGGSAGNTIYF	TGTGCCAGCAGTTACGGGGGAAGTGCTGGAAACACCATATATTTT
TRBV10-2	-	-	TRBJ2-2	CASSPNRDTGELFF	TGCGCCAGCAGTCCCAACAGGGACACCGGGGAGCTGTTTTTT
TRBV10-3	TRBD1	few	TRBJ2-7	CAISESTGEDLEQYF	TGTGCCATCAGTGAGTCGACAGGGGAAGATTTGGAGCAGTACTTC
TRBV18	-	-	TRBJ1-6	CASSPASYNSPLHF	TGTGCCAGCTCACCAGCATCCTATAATTCACCCCTCCACTTT
TRBV19	TRBD2	-	TRBJ2-2	CASSITSGHTGELFF	TGTGCCAGTAGTATAACTAGCGGGCACACCGGGGAGCTGTTTTTT
TRBV6-1	TRBD1	-	TRBJ2-2	CASRPRTGDAGELFF	TGTGCCAGCAGGCCCAGGACAGGGGATGCCGGGGAGCTGTTTTTT
TRBV2	TRBD2	-	TRBJ2-7	CAFCFLVRWTSGRAYEQYF	TGTGCCTTCTGTTTCCTAGTTCGATGGACTAGCGGGAGGGCCTACGAGCAGTACTTC